This TCR beta chain was observed in a study of blood T cell repertoires in COVID-19. Across the study: The analysed material was cDNA or gDNA that came from T cells, B-cell-depleted T cells, or PBMCs.

TCRdb's table, derived via immunoSEQ multiplex PCR, lists solely in-frame clones and lacks some. The sample holds about 670,000 clones; 85% to 90% are singletons and the top ten take about 0.26%. This clone was observed a few times. The germline V and J ends were trimmed by 4 bases and 0 bases, with 7 bases remaining between them. The CDR3 is made up of 14 amino acids. CDR1 is SGHTA, CDR2 FQGNSA, per germline. The TCR was taken from a woman between 18 and 29 years old with acute or convalescent COVID-19. The source material was peripheral blood. The chain is built from TRBV7-2 and TRBJ1-5; no firm D call. The CDR3 loop is CASSSINSNQPQHF. As DNA, the CDR3 is TGTGCCAGCAGCTCTATTAATAGCAATCAGCCCCAGCATTTT.